The clone carrying this T cell receptor beta chain appeared a few times. The target antigen is unknown. These data originate in a study of shared clonotypes between healthy human individuals. Findings and caveats of the study: Represented diversity (both genetic and exposure-history) was limited by the small number of donors.

TCRdb keeps only in-frame clones here, not all; method: immunoSEQ multiplex PCR. This repertoire shows more than 900,000 clones, about four fifths found once; its top ten account for more than 0.55%. The clonotype was recovered from a man in his late teens or twenties in good health. Some clones in this sample may be carry-over from other donors' samples. Sequencing was done on a sample of memory CD4+ T cells from PBMCs. Subset of the sample: CD45RA-negative fraction.

CDR3 loop: CASSLFRQGHGYTF. Here the CDR3 DNA reads TGTGCCAGCAGTTTGTTTCGGCAGGGCCATGGCTACACCTTC. This chain links TRBV28 with TRBJ1-2; possible D gene TRBD1, 5 bases. V was shortened by 3 bases and J by 6 bases, with 14 bases between the two germline ends. The V gene's germline CDR1 is MDHEN and CDR2 SYDVKM. This CDR3 has 14 amino acids.